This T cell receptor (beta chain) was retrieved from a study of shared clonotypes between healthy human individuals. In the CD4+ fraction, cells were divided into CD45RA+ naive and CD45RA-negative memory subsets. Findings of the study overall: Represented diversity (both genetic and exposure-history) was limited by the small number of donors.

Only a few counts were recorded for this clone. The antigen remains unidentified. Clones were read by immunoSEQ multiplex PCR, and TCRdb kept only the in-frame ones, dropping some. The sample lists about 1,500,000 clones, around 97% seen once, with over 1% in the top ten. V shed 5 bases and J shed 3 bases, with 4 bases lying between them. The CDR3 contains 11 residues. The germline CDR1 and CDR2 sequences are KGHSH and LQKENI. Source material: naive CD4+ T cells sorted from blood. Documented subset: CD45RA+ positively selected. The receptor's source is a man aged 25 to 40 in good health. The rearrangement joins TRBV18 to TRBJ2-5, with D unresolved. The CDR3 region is CASSGEETQYF. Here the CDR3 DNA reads TGTGCCAGCTCAGGGGAAGAGACCCAGTACTTC.